A single count supports the clone carrying this T cell receptor beta chain. Its antigen remains unidentified. Use of 60 Vbeta and 13 Jbeta primers characterized the PCR. TCRdb keeps only in-frame clones here, not all; method: immunoSEQ multiplex PCR. The profile covers approximately 130,000 clones, with over 60% appearing a single time and over 5.5% taken by the ten largest. The data belong to a study of cytomegalovirus exposure and HLA in healthy donors. The study's findings and limits: Presence/absence analysis assumed near-uniform sequencing depth across donors.

With V trimmed by 5 bases and J by 6 bases, 8 bases remained unmatched. This CDR3 is 16 amino acids long. Germline CDR1 reads MNHNY; CDR2 reads SVGAGI (reference sequence). The sequenced material came from PBMCs. The chain employs TRBV6-6 and TRBJ2-2; 11 positions match TRBD1. The TCR comes from a woman in her forties in good health and CMV-seronegative. The CDR3 sequence is CASSPPGTGGPGELFF. DNA of the CDR3: TGTGCCAGCAGTCCTCCCGGGACAGGGGGTCCCGGGGAGCTGTTTTTT.